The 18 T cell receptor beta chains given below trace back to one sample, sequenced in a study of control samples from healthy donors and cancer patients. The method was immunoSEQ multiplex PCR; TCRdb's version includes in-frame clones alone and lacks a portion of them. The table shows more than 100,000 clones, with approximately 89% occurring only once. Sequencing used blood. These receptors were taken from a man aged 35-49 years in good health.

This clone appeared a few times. The CDR3 spells CASSLVGGPGVDTQYF. The DNA for the CDR3 is TGTGCCAGCAGCCTCGTGGGCGGGCCGGGCGTCGATACGCAGTATTTT. This sequence joins TRBV7-9 and TRBJ2-3; TRBD2 is a possible D gene (5 bases). The CDR3 runs to 16 residues. V lost 5 bases to trimming and J lost 6 bases, with 21 bases between them. Germline V gene data show CDR1 as SEHNR and CDR2 as FQNEAQ (reference sequence).

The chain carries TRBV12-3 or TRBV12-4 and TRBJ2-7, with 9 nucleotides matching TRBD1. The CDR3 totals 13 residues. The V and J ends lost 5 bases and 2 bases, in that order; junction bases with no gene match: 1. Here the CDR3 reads CASSRQGAYEQYF. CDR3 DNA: TGTGCCAGCAGTCGACAGGGGGCCTACGAGCAGTACTTC.

The CDR3 loop is CASSLGLAREQYF. In nucleotides, the CDR3 is TGTGCCAGCAGCTTGGGGCTAGCGCGGGAGCAGTACTTC. The genes are TRBV7-3 and TRBJ2-7; tentative D call: TRBD2 (6 bases). This CDR3 is built from 13 residues. V was clipped by 3 bases and J by 7 bases, with 13 bases between them. Germline-derived CDR1 and CDR2 are SGHTA and FQGTGA.

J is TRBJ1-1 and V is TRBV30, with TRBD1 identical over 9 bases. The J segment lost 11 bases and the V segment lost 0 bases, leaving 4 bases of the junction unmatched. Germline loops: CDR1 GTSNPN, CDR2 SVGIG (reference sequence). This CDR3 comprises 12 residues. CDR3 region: CAWSVRTGVAFF. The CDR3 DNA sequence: TGTGCCTGGAGTGTACGGACAGGGGTTGCTTTCTTT.

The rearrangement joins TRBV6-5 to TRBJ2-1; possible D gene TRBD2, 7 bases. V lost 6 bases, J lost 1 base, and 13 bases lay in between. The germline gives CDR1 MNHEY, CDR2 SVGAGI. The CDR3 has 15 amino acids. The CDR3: CASREGGASYNEQFF. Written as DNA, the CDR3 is TGTGCCAGCAGGGAGGGGGGGGCGTCCTACAATGAGCAGTTCTTC.

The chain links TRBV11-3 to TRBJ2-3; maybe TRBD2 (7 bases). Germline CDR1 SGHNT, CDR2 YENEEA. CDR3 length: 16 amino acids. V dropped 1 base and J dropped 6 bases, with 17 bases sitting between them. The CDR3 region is CASSLVSWGGRDTQYF. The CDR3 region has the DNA TGTGCCAGCAGCTTAGTCTCGTGGGGGGGCAGGGATACGCAGTATTTT.

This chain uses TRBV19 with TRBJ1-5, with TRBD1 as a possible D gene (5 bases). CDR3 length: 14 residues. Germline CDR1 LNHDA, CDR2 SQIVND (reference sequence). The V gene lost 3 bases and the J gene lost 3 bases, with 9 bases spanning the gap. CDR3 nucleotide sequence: TGTGCCAGTAGTATGGGGCAGCTCAATCAGCCCCAGCATTTT. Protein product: CASSMGQLNQPQHF.

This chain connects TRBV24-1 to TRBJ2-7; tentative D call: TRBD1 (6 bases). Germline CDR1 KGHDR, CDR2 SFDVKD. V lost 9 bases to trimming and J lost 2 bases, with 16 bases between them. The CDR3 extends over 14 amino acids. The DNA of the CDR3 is TGTGCCACCGGGGCGTGGGGGCCGACCTACGAGCAGTACTTC. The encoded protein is CATGAWGPTYEQYF.

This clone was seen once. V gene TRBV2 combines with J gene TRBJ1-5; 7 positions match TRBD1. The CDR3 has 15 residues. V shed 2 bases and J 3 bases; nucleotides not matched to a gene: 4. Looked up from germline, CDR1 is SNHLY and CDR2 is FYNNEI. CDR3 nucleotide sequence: TGTGCCAGCAGTGAAATAGGACAGGCCAATCAGCCCCAGCATTTT. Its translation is CASSEIGQANQPQHF.

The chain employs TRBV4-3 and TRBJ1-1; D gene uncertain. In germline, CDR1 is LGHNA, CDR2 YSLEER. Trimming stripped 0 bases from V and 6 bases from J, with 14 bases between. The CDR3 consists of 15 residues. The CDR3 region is CASSQDLRWVAEAFF. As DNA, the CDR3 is TGCGCCAGCAGCCAAGACTTACGGTGGGTCGCTGAAGCTTTCTTT.

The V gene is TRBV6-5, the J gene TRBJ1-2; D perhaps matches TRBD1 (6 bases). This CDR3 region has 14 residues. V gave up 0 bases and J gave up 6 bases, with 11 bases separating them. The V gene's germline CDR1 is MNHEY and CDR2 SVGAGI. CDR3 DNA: TGTGCCAGCAGTTACTCTCGGGGGCGAGATGGCTACACCTTC. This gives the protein CASSYSRGRDGYTF.

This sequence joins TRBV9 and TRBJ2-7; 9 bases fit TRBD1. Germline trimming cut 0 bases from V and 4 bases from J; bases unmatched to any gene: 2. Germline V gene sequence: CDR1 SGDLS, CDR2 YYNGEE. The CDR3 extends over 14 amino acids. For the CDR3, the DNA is TGTGCCAGCAGCGTAGGAGGACAGGGGTACGAGCAGTACTTC. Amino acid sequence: CASSVGGQGYEQYF.

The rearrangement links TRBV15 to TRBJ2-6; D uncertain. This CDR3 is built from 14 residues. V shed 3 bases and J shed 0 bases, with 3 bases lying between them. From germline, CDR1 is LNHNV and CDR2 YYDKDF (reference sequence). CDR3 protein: CATSRDSGANVLTF. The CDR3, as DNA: TGTGCCACCAGCAGGGACTCTGGGGCCAACGTCCTGACTTTC.

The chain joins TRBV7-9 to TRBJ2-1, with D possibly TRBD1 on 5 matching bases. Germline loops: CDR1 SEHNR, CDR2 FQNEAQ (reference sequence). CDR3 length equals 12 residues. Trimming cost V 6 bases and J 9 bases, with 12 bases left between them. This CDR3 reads CASSPGQSEQFF. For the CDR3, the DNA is TGTGCCAGCAGTCCCGGACAAAGTGAGCAGTTCTTC.

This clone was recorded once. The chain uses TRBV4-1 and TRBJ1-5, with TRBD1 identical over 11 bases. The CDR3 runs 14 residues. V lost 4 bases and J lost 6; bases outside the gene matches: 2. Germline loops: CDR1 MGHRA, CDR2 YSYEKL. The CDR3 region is CASSPGTGGQPQHF. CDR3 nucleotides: TGCGCCAGCAGCCCCGGGACAGGGGGTCAGCCCCAGCATTTT.

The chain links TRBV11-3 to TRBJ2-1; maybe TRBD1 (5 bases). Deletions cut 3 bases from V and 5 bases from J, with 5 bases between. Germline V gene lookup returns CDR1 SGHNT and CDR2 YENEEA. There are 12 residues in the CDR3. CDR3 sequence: CASSLTDNEQFF. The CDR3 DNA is TGTGCCAGCAGCTTGACAGACAATGAGCAGTTCTTC.

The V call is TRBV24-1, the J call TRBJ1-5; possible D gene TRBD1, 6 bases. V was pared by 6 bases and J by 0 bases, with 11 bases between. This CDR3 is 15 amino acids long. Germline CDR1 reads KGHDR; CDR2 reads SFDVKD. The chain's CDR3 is CATSTGFGSNQPQHF. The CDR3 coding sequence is TGTGCCACCAGTACAGGGTTTGGTAGCAATCAGCCCCAGCATTTT.

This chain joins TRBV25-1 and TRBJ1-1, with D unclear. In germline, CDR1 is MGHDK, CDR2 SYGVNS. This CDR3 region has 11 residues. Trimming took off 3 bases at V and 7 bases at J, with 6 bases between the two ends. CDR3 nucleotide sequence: TGTGCCAGCAGTGATTACGATGAAGCTTTCTTT. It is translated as CASSDYDEAFF.